This T cell receptor beta chain was sequenced for a study of identical twins. General study results and limits: Beta out-of-frame twin sharing showed a weaker excess. Models, which agreed with sharing between unrelated individuals, nonetheless underestimated the out-of-frame TCR alpha sharing seen in monozygotic twins.

The CDR3 runs 12 residues. The V and J ends lost 0 bases and 10 bases respectively, with 7 bases between them. Looked up from germline, CDR1 is MGHRA and CDR2 is YSYEKL. TCRdb re-derived calls from the 5' RACE reads in MiXCR, one entry per CDR3 protein. The table has roughly 690,000 distinct CDR3 sequences, around 6% seen once. A note on this clonotype: Its specificity is not known.

The TCR comes from a man aged 18 to 30 in good health. Sequenced sample: naive T cells sorted from blood. V usage is TRBV4-1 and J usage is TRBJ2-1; D remains ambiguous. As DNA, the CDR3 is TGCGCCAGCAGCCAAGACTTTCAGGAGCAGTTCTTC. Translation: CASSQDFQEQFF.